The 7 T cell receptor beta chains listed next were all sequenced from one sample in a study of cytotoxic CD8 clonotypes in ibrutinib-treated CLL. Sequencing used immunoSEQ multiplex PCR; TCRdb keeps in-frame clones, though not all of them. The profile covers around 140,000 clones, with around 82% appearing a single time and approximately 7.6% taken by the ten largest. The material was PBMCs, obtained after 36 months of ibrutinib treatment. The receptors here all came from a human donor with chronic lymphocytic leukemia.

This clone was seen once. The chain recombines TRBV15 with TRBJ2-7; 7 bases are shared with TRBD1. The germline V gene encodes CDR1 LNHNV and CDR2 YYDKDF (reference sequence). Trimming removed 2 bases from V and 0 bases from J; junction bases left unmatched: 1. The CDR3 has 14 amino acids. CDR3 coding DNA: TGTGCCACCAGCAGAAGACAGGGCTCCTACGAGCAGTACTTC. It is translated as CATSRRQGSYEQYF.

This chain uses TRBV11-2 with TRBJ2-7; the D is unclear. Trimming removed 3 bases from V and 5 bases from J, with 11 bases in between. Germline CDR1 SGHAT, CDR2 FQNNGV. CDR3 length: 13 residues. The CDR3 reads CASSFSYKDEQYF. CDR3 coding DNA: TGTGCCAGCAGCTTCTCTTACAAGGACGAGCAGTACTTC.

The J gene is TRBJ1-2, the V gene TRBV28, with D possibly matching TRBD1 (6 bases). This CDR3 has 14 residues. Germline lookup yields CDR1 MDHEN and CDR2 SYDVKM. Trimming shortened V by 5 bases and J by 6 bases, and 16 bases separated the two germline ends. The CDR3 region is CASSTDGAGDGYTF. CDR3 DNA sequence: TGTGCCAGCAGTACCGACGGGGCAGGGGATGGCTACACCTTC.

The CDR3 bases are TGTGCCAGCAGGGGAGGGGGGTTTGGCTACACCTTC. It is translated as CASRGGGFGYTF. The V call is TRBV6-5, the J call TRBJ1-2, with D perhaps TRBD1 (6 bases). The V gene's germline CDR1 is MNHEY and CDR2 SVGAGI. V was cut by 6 bases and J by 7 bases, with 12 bases left in between. The CDR3 length is 12 residues.

The chain has TRBV4-2 and TRBJ2-7; the match to TRBD2 covers 10 bases. The CDR3 spans 16 residues. V was pared by 0 bases and J by 0 bases, with 2 bases of the junction left unmatched. Germline-derived CDR1 and CDR2 are LGHNA and YNFKEQ. CDR3 region: CASSQDGTSASYEQYF. Written as DNA, the CDR3 is TGTGCCAGCAGCCAAGATGGGACTAGCGCCTCCTACGAGCAGTACTTC.

The V gene is TRBV5-4, the J gene TRBJ2-7; the D is unclear. CDR3 length equals 12 residues. Trimming shortened V by 1 base and J by 5 bases, and 7 bases separated the two germline ends. CDR1 and CDR2 from the germline V gene are SGHNT and YYREEE (reference sequence). The CDR3 sequence is CASSLFLDEQYF. CDR3 nucleotides: TGTGCCAGCAGCTTGTTCTTGGACGAGCAGTACTTC.

The chain uses TRBV7-2 and TRBJ2-1, with 11 positions matching TRBD2. Looked up from germline, CDR1 is SGHTA and CDR2 is FQGNSA. J was trimmed by 5 bases and V by 3 bases; bases with no gene match: 3. This CDR3 comprises 15 residues. In nucleotides, the CDR3 is TGTGCCAGCAGCTTCCTAGCGGGGGGACACAATGAGCAGTTCTTC. Its translation: CASSFLAGGHNEQFF.